These 14 T cell receptor beta chains were all obtained from the same sample, sequenced in a study of identical twins. TCRdb itself ran the 5' RACE reads through MiXCR, one entry per CDR3 protein. The sample has under 800,000 distinct CDR3 sequences, over 20% seen once; the top ten hold over 4%. The data also belong to a second study, concerning T cells expressing NK-cell markers.

Sequencing was done on a sample of PBMCs. The receptors were gathered from a woman under 30 in good health.

The J gene is TRBJ2-2, the V gene TRBV20-1, with TRBD2 matching over 10 bases. Trimming cost V 0 bases and J 2 bases; bases outside gene matches: 6. Germline CDR1 is DFQATT and CDR2 is SNEGSKA (reference sequence). CDR3 length: 17 amino acids. CDR3 loop: CSARELAGVFNTGELFF. As DNA, the CDR3 is TGCAGTGCTAGAGAGCTAGCGGGGGTCTTTAACACCGGGGAGCTGTTTTTT.

CDR3 amino acids: CASSPRGTISYEQYF. CDR3 in DNA: TGCGCCAGCAGCCCTAGGGGCACCATCTCCTACGAGCAGTACTTC. The gene calls are TRBV5-1 and TRBJ2-7, with D possibly being TRBD1 (5 bases). This CDR3 has 15 amino acids. Germline CDR1 SGHRS, CDR2 YFSETQ. V was shortened by 4 bases and J by 0 bases, with 14 bases between the two germline ends.

This clonotype appeared a few times. The chain combines TRBV15 with TRBJ2-3; no reliable D call. The CDR3 spans 13 residues. Trimming removed 4 bases at V and 8 bases at J, with 13 bases between. The germline CDR1 and CDR2 sequences are LNHNV and YYDKDF (reference sequence). CDR3 protein: CATSNDPGSTQYF. The CDR3 DNA reads TGTGCCACCAGCAACGATCCCGGTAGTACGCAGTATTTT.

This clonotype was seen repeatedly, ten times or more. The chain is built from TRBV5-1 and TRBJ2-5; 7 nucleotides match TRBD2. The CDR3 totals 14 residues. The junction had 3 bases not matched to a gene; V was cut back by 1 base and J by 3 bases. Germline-derived CDR1 and CDR2 are SGHRS and YFSETQ. Written as DNA, the CDR3 is TGCGCCAGCAGCTTGCGGACTAGGAAAGAGACCCAGTACTTC. Translation: CASSLRTRKETQYF.

V usage is TRBV27 and J usage is TRBJ2-2, with D possibly being TRBD2 (6 bases). The germline gives CDR1 MNHEY, CDR2 SMNVEV (reference sequence). V gave up 4 bases and J gave up 6 bases, with 18 bases separating them. This CDR3 is 16 amino acids long. Here the CDR3 reads CASSSWGSERAGELFF. CDR3 coding DNA: TGTGCCAGCAGTTCCTGGGGAAGCGAGCGGGCCGGGGAGCTGTTTTTT.

The gene calls are TRBV18 and TRBJ1-1; D uncertain. The germline CDR1 and CDR2 sequences are KGHSH and LQKENI. Trimming cost V 2 bases and J 0 bases, with 7 bases left between them. This CDR3 comprises 14 residues. For the CDR3, the DNA is TGTGCCAGCTCACCAGCCGCGATGAACACTGAAGCTTTCTTT. As protein: CASSPAAMNTEAFF.

The J gene is TRBJ2-1, the V gene TRBV20-1, with 16 positions matching TRBD2. The trim removed 6 bases at V and 4 bases at J, leaving 15 bases unmatched. The germline CDR1 and CDR2 sequences are DFQATT and SNEGSKA (reference sequence). CDR3 size: 19 residues. This CDR3 is CSAQPPGLAGGPLYNEQFF. CDR3 DNA sequence: TGCAGTGCCCAGCCTCCGGGACTAGCGGGAGGGCCCTTATACAATGAGCAGTTCTTC.

This sequence joins TRBV20-1 and TRBJ2-7, with TRBD2 matching 11 bases. V was pared by 4 bases and J by 5 bases, with 10 bases of the junction left unmatched. This CDR3 comprises 15 residues. Germline-derived CDR1 and CDR2 are DFQATT and SNEGSKA (reference sequence). The DNA of the CDR3 is TGCAGTGCTAATCGTAATAGCGGGAGGGGGGACGAGCAGTACTTC. It is translated as CSANRNSGRGDEQYF.

This chain joins TRBV20-1 and TRBJ2-1; 10 bases are shared with TRBD2. CDR1 and CDR2 from the germline V gene are DFQATT and SNEGSKA (reference sequence). The J segment lost 10 bases and the V segment lost 0 bases, leaving 15 bases of the junction unmatched. The CDR3 has 17 amino acids. This CDR3 reads CSARDGKVTSGIYEQFF. CDR3 bases: TGCAGTGCTAGAGATGGAAAAGTCACTAGCGGGATTTACGAGCAGTTCTTC.

V gene TRBV24-1 combines with J gene TRBJ2-7; 9 positions match TRBD2. This CDR3 contains 16 residues. Trimming cost V 8 bases and J 5 bases; bases outside gene matches: 15. The germline CDR1 and CDR2 sequences are KGHDR and SFDVKD. This CDR3 is CATMPSGGPSRDEQYF. CDR3 coding DNA: TGTGCCACCATGCCGAGCGGGGGGCCGTCCAGGGACGAGCAGTACTTC.

This clonotype has just a few counts. This rearrangement joins TRBV10-3 to TRBJ1-1; D gene ambiguous. V was clipped by 8 bases and J by 1 base, with 5 bases between them. Looked up from germline, CDR1 is ENHRY and CDR2 is SYGVKD. This CDR3 comprises 11 residues. The CDR3 protein is CAIAANTEAFF. CDR3 nucleotides: TGTGCCATCGCGGCGAACACTGAAGCTTTCTTT.

This clonotype was observed a few times. This sequence joins TRBV20-1 and TRBJ2-1; tentatively, D is TRBD2 (5 bases). This CDR3 comprises 12 residues. Germline V CDR1 and CDR2: DFQATT, SNEGSKA (reference sequence). The ends were cut back, 5 bases at V and 8 bases at J, with 13 bases in the middle. CDR3 bases: TGCAGTGCTGGGAGCGGTTTGGATGAGCAGTTCTTC. It yields the protein CSAGSGLDEQFF.

The CDR3 reads CASRQPGLASNEQFF. In DNA, the CDR3 is TGTGCCAGCAGACAACCGGGACTAGCAAGCAATGAGCAGTTCTTC. The gene calls are TRBV6-2 or TRBV6-3 and TRBJ2-1, with 9 bases matching TRBD2. The CDR3 consists of 15 residues. With 6 bases clipped from V and 6 bases from J, the junction kept 9 bases outside the gene matches. Germline assignment: CDR1 MNHEY and CDR2 SVGEGT.

CDR3 coding DNA: TGTGCCAGCAGCTTAGGGGGCGTTTCTGGAAACACCATATATTTT. It specifies CASSLGGVSGNTIYF. The V call is TRBV7-2, the J call TRBJ1-3, with a tentative D call TRBD1 (5 bases). Between the trimmed V and J ends, which lost 1 base and 1 base, there was a span of 8 bases. The V gene's germline CDR1 is SGHTA and CDR2 FQGNSA. The CDR3 has 15 residues.